This is a list of T cell receptor beta chains from one sample in a study of glioma-infiltrating T cells after dendritic cell vaccination. Data came from immunoSEQ multiplex PCR; TCRdb stores just in-frame clones and leaves some out. The table includes 30,000 to 40,000 clones, around 80% detected once. The specimen was blood, collected before dendritic cell vaccination. These receptors were taken from a human donor with glioblastoma. Each CDR3 is given with its conserved first and last residue.

>TRBV4-1
CASSQVILPSSYNSPLHF
>TRBV5-1
CASSSGTRSSSQETQYF
>TRBV7-9
CASSLEGQLWATQYF
>TRBV7-2
CASSLGTRYNEQFF
>TRBV4-3
CASSQEAGTNTEAFF
>TRBV5-4
CASSWVVSGKLFF
>TRBV19
CASKTVRQGTGNQPQHF
>TRBV29-1
CSVKQGEVGSPLHF
>TRBV7-8
CASSSLLVSGGAGGELFF
>TRBV7-2
CASRSGQGNIQYF
>TRBV5-1
CASSLAQGVYTEAFF
>TRBV7-2
CASSPGQGWDQETQYF
>TRBV7-3
CASSLTVTTSTDTQYF
>TRBV7-8
CASSLGSSASGGGVTQYF
>TRBV9
CASSVGTGDNTEAFF
>TRBV9
CASSVSGGFQETQYF
>TRBV5-6
CASSLKTGSTDTQYF
>TRBV21-1
CASSKRRGTRNQPQHF
>TRBV12-5
CASGLNTGGRTEAFF
>TRBV15
CATSRDMDPRTSGEQYF
>TRBV9
CASSPNLPSGDQETQYF
>TRBV5-1
CASSFLAGDTDTQYF
>TRBV6-1
CASSGGFATNEKLFF
>TRBV4-1
CASSYRGRRTYGYTF
>TRBV18
CASSPGGGVYNSPLHF
>TRBV27
CASHRDFTSSYNEQFF
>TRBV6-1
CASSEWREQYF
>TRBV4-2
CASSTTSGQETQYF
>TRBV4-2
CASSQVFSGGQGEQFF
>TRBV30
CAWSVLSERGGFWTGELFF
>TRBV5-6
CASSSLAVLTDTQYF
>TRBV28
CASSSPGSTNEKLFF
>TRBV27
CASRPLDWETQYF
>TRBV5-1
CASSLKEAAYGYTF
>TRBV6-4
CASSVRGSDYNEQFF
>TRBV19
CASSTIDPGQKYEQYF
>TRBV28
CASSFLSGGRSYEQYF
>TRBV19
CASSTLGDREDQPQHF
>TRBV5-1
CASSLQGSPQTAFF